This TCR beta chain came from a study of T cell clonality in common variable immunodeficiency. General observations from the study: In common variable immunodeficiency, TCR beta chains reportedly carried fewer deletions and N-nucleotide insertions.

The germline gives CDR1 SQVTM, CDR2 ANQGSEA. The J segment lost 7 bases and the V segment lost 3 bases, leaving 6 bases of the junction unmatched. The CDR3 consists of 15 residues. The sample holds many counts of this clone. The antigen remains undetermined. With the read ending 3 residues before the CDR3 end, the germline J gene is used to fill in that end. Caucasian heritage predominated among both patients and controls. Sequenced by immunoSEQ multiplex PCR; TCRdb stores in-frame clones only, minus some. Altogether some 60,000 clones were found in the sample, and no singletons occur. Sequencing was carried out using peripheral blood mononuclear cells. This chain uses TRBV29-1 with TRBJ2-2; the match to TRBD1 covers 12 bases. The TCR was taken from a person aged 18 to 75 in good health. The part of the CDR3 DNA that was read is TGCAGCGTTGAGAACCGGGACAGGGGGCGCGGGGAG. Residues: CSVENRDRGRGE. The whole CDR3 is CSVENRDRGRGELFF.